The next 6 T cell receptor beta chains were all read from a single sample in a study of long-term antiretroviral therapy in people with HIV. With survey level as its setting, the immunoSEQ assay was v3.0. Only in-frame clones appear in the TCRdb table, and some are missing; sequencing was by immunoSEQ multiplex PCR. Of some 22,000 clones in the sample, more than 70% were seen once. Material: unsorted PBMCs, obtained at the start of antiretroviral therapy. Source of these receptors: a man aged 50-60 years with HIV.

This clone was found once. The rearrangement links TRBV6-5 to TRBJ2-2, with 10 bases that match TRBD1. The V gene's germline CDR1 is MNHEY and CDR2 SVGAGI. Trimming at V came to 3 bases and at J to 5 bases, leaving 6 bases not matched to a gene. The CDR3 length is 16 residues. The DNA of the CDR3 is TGTGCCAGCAGTTATGGGGACAGGGGTGGGACCGGGGAGCTGTTTTTT. Translating gives CASSYGDRGGTGELFF.

CDR3 amino acids: CASTEQEENTEAFF. DNA of the CDR3: TGTGCCAGCACTGAACAGGAGGAGAACACTGAAGCTTTCTTT. The chain is built from TRBV28 and TRBJ1-1; D is possibly TRBD1 (5 bases). The length of the CDR3 is 14 residues. Trimming left V 7 bases short and J 1 base short, with 13 bases between. From germline, CDR1 is MDHEN and CDR2 SYDVKM. Filled out from reference TRBV28 and TRBJ1-1, the complete variable domain reads DVKVTQSSRYLVKRTGEKVFLECVQDMDHENMFWYRQDPGLGLRLIYFSYDVKMKEKGDIPEGYSVSREKKERFSLILESASTNQTSMYLCASTEQEENTEAFFGQGTRLTVV.

This chain connects TRBV7-8 to TRBJ2-2, with 7 bases aligning to TRBD1. The ends lost 2 bases at V and 2 bases at J; junction bases unmatched: 2. This CDR3 region has 15 residues. Looked up from germline, CDR1 is SGHVS and CDR2 is FQNEAQ. CDR3 bases: TGTGCCAGCAGCTTATACAGGGGTAACACCGGGGAGCTGTTTTTT. It translates to CASSLYRGNTGELFF.

This clone was seen a handful of times. The chain carries TRBV6-5 and TRBJ2-7; D ambiguous. Germline assignment: CDR1 MNHEY and CDR2 SVGAGI. V shed 6 bases and J shed 3 bases, with 15 bases lying between them. The CDR3 has 14 residues. The CDR3 protein is CASRSTSGFYEQYF. In nucleotides, the CDR3 is TGTGCCAGCAGGTCAACCAGTGGGTTCTACGAGCAGTACTTC.

This chain joins TRBV5-4 and TRBJ1-4; D unclear. The CDR3 spans 14 residues. V lost 0 bases and J 5 bases, leaving 8 bases between the germline ends. CDR1 is SGHNT, CDR2 YYREEE, per germline (reference sequence). The CDR3 reads CASSLGLQNEKLFF. The CDR3, as DNA: TGTGCCAGCAGCTTGGGTCTACAAAATGAAAAACTGTTTTTT.

The chain combines TRBV27 with TRBJ1-2, with 9 bases aligning to TRBD1. The CDR3 has 14 residues. Germline lookup yields CDR1 MNHEY and CDR2 SMNVEV (reference sequence). The junction had 0 bases not matched to a gene; V was cut back by 3 bases and J by 1 base. CDR3 nucleotides: TGTGCCAGCAGTTTGACAGGGGGTAACTATGGCTACACCTTC. Translation gives CASSLTGGNYGYTF.